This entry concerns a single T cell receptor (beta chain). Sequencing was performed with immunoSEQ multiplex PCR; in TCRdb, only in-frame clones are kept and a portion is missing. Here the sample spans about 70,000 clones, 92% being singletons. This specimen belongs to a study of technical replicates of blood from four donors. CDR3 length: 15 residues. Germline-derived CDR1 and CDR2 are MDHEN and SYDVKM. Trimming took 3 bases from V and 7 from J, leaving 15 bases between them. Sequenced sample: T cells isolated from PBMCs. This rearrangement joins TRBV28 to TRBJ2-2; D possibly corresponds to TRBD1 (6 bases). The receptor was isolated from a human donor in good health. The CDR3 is CASSFWQGIGGELFF. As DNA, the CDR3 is TGTGCCAGCAGTTTCTGGCAGGGGATCGGCGGGGAGCTGTTTTTT.